The 9 T cell receptor beta chains below all came from one sample that was sequenced in a study of CXCR3-negative and CXCR3-positive naive CD8 T cells. cDNA libraries for TRB were generated by 5' RACE incorporating UMI labels. TCRdb derives one entry per CDR3 protein from the 5' RACE reads, leaving out DNA. Its clone listing holds about 38,000 distinct CDR3 sequences. Specimen: memory CD8+ T cells from blood. These receptors were obtained from a human donor in good health. Some clones in this sample may be carry-over from other donors' samples.

The chain recombines TRBV6-5 with TRBJ2-7; TCRdb's assignment of TRBD1 cannot be checked, as there is no DNA. The CDR3 sequence is 15 residues long. Germline values: CDR1 MNHEY, CDR2 SVGAGI. CDR3 protein: CASSQWAGEPYEQYF.

This clonotype is labeled medium-sized based on frequency. The CDR3 sequence: CSATSGQGYEQYF. The chain couples TRBV20-1 to TRBJ2-7; checking the TCRdb D call of TRBD1 is not possible without DNA. The CDR3 is 13 residues long. Germline values: CDR1 DFQATT, CDR2 SNEGSKA (reference sequence).

The rearrangement links TRBV7-3 to TRBJ2-7; TCRdb names TRBD2, which stays unverified in the absence of DNA. Germline V lookup: CDR1 SGHTA, CDR2 FQGTGA. The CDR3 consists of 16 residues. The CDR3 here is CASSSGLEIVSFEQYF.

The chain has TRBV6-5 and TRBJ2-7; as DNA is missing, the TRBD1 call by TCRdb cannot be tested. The germline gives CDR1 MNHEY, CDR2 SVGAGI. The CDR3 totals 16 residues. CDR3 protein: CASSYSITGQANEQYF.

The V call is TRBV4-3, the J call TRBJ2-1; absent DNA, TCRdb's TRBD1 call cannot be checked. Germline assignment: CDR1 LGHNA and CDR2 YSLEER. CDR3 length: 20 residues. The CDR3 reads CASSQDIGGQGLVAYNEQFF.

The chain has TRBV20-1 and TRBJ2-7; the D call from TCRdb, TRBD1, cannot be confirmed without DNA. The CDR3 runs to 12 residues. In germline, CDR1 is DFQATT, CDR2 SNEGSKA (reference sequence). This CDR3 is CSASLGGDEQYF.

V and J are TRBV5-4 and TRBJ2-1; with no DNA, the TCRdb D assignment of TRBD1 cannot be verified. This CDR3 spans 16 amino acids. Germline CDR1 reads SGHNT; CDR2 reads YYREEE (reference sequence). CDR3 protein: CASSPDNAVSYNEQFF.

The chain couples TRBV7-9 to TRBJ2-5; TCRdb reports TRBD2, a call that lacks DNA to check it against. Germline loops: CDR1 SEHNR, CDR2 FQNEAQ (reference sequence). The CDR3 contains 15 residues. The CDR3 is CASSRPAGIQETQYF. Filled out from reference TRBV7-9 and TRBJ2-5, the complete variable domain reads DTGVSQNPRHKITKRGQNVTFRCDPISEHNRLYWYRQTLGQGPEFLTYFQNEAQLEKSRLLSDRFSAERPKGSFSTLEIQRTEQGDSAMYLCASSRPAGIQETQYFGPGTRLLVL.

The gene calls are TRBV12-3 or TRBV12-4 and TRBJ2-7; TCRdb calls TRBD1, which cannot be checked without DNA. This CDR3 comprises 14 residues. CDR3: CASSEQQVSYEQYF.